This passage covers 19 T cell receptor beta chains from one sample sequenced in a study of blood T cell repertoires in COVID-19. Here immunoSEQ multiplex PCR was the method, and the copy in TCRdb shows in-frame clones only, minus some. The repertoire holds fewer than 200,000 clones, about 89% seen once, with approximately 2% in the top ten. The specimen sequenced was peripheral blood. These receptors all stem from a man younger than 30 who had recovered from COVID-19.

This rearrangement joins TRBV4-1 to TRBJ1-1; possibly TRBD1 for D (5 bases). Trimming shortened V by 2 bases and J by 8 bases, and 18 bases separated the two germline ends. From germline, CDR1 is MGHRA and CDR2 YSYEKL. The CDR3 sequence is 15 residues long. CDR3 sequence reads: CASSQRDGAGQEAFF. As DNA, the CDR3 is TGCGCCAGCAGCCAAAGGGACGGAGCGGGCCAGGAAGCTTTCTTT.

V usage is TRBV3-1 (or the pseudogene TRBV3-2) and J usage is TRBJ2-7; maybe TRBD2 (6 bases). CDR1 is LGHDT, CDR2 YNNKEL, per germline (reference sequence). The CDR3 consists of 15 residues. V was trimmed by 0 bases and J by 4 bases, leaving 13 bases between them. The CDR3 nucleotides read TGTGCCAGCAGCCAAGAAGTCGGGAGCACATACGAGCAGTACTTC. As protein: CASSQEVGSTYEQYF.

The CDR3 bases are TGTGCCAGCCAAGAGAAAACCGGGACTAGAGCCTACGAGCAGTACTTC. Protein sequence: CASQEKTGTRAYEQYF. The chain employs TRBV7-2 and TRBJ2-7, with 8 nucleotides matching TRBD2. Germline CDR1 and CDR2: SGHTA and FQGNSA. This CDR3 region has 16 residues. V lost 8 bases, J lost 2 bases, and 14 bases stayed unmatched.

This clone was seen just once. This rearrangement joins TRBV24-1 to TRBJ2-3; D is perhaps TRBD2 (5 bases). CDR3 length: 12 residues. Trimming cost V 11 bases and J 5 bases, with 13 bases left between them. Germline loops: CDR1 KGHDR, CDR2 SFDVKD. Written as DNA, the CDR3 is TGTGCCAGCGCTTCAGAGGGAGATACGCAGTATTTT. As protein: CASASEGDTQYF.

CDR3 sequence: CASSSGQGGYNSPLHF. The DNA of the CDR3 is TGTGCCAGCAGTTCTGGACAGGGAGGGTATAATTCACCCCTCCACTTT. This chain links TRBV28 with TRBJ1-6; TRBD1 matches at 8 bases. The germline CDR1 and CDR2 sequences are MDHEN and SYDVKM. Trimming removed 4 bases from V and 4 bases from J; junction bases left unmatched: 6. The CDR3 length is 16 residues.

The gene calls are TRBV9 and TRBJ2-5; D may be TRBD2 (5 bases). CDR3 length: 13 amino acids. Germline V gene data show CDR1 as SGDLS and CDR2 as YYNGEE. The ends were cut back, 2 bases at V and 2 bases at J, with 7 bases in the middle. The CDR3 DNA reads TGTGCCAGCAGCGTCGGGGAGCAAGAGACCCAGTACTTC. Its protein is CASSVGEQETQYF.

The CDR3 DNA reads as TGTGCCAGCAATTTCTTAGCGGGAGTCTCCAATGAGCAGTTCTTC. It is translated as CASNFLAGVSNEQFF. The chain combines TRBV6-4 with TRBJ2-1; 9 bases agree with TRBD2. From germline, CDR1 is MRHNA and CDR2 SNTAGT. V shed 7 bases, J shed 6 bases, and the junction held 10 bases outside the gene matches. The CDR3 extends over 15 amino acids.

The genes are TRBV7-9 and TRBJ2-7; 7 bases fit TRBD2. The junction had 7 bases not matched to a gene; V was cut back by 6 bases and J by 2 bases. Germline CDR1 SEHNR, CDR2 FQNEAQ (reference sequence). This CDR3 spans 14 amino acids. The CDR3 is CASRSGGSPYEQYF. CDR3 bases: TGTGCCAGCAGGTCGGGCGGGAGTCCCTACGAGCAGTACTTC.

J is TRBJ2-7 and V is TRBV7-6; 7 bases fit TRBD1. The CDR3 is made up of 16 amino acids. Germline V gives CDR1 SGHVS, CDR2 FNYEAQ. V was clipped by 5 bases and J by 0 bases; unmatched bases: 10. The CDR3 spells CASSDTGKGASYEQYF. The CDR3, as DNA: TGTGCCAGCAGCGACACGGGGAAGGGGGCCTCCTACGAGCAGTACTTC.

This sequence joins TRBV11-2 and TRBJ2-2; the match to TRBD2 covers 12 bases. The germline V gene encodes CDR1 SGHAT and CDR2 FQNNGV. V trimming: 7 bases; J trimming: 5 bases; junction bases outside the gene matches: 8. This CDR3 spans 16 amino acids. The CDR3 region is CASISSGRARTGELFF. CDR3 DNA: TGTGCCAGCATCTCTAGCGGGAGGGCCAGGACCGGGGAGCTGTTTTTT.

CDR3 nucleotides: TGTGCCAGCAGCCAAGTCCGCGGGGTGAACACCGGGGAGCTGTTTTTT. This sequence encodes CASSQVRGVNTGELFF. V usage is TRBV3-1 (or the pseudogene TRBV3-2) and J usage is TRBJ2-2, with D possibly being TRBD2 (6 bases). V gave up 1 base and J gave up 1 base, with 10 bases separating them. CDR1 LGHDT and CDR2 YNNKEL come from the germline V gene (reference sequence). The CDR3 is 16 residues long.

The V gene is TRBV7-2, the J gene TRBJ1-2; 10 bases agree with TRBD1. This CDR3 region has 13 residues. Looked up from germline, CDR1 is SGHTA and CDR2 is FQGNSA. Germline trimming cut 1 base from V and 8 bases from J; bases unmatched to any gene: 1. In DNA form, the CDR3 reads TGTGCCAGCAGCTTAGAGACAGGGGGCGGCTACACCTTC. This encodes CASSLETGGGYTF.

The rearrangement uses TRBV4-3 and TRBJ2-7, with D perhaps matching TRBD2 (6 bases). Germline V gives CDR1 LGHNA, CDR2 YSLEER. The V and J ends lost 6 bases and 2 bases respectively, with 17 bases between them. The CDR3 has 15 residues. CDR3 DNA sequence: TGCGCCAGCAGTTTTTCGGAGGGCGGAGCCTACGAGCAGTACTTC. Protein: CASSFSEGGAYEQYF.

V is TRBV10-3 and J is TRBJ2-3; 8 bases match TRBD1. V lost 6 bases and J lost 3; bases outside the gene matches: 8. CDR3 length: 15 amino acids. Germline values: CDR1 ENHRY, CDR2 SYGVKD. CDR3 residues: CAIRDREVRTDTQYF. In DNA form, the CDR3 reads TGTGCCATCAGGGACAGGGAGGTCCGTACAGATACGCAGTATTTT.

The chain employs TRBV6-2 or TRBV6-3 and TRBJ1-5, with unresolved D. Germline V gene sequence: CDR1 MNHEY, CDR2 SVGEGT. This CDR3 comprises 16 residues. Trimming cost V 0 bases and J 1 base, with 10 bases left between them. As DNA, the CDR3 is TGTGCCAGCAGTTACTCAATCCAGATAAGCAATCAGCCCCAGCATTTT. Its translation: CASSYSIQISNQPQHF.

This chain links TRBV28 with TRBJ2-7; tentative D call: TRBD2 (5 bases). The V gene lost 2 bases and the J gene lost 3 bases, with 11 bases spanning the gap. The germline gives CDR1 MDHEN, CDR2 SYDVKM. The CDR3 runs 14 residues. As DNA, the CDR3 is TGTGCCAGCAGTTTAGTTCGGGAAATCTACGAGCAGTACTTC. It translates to CASSLVREIYEQYF.

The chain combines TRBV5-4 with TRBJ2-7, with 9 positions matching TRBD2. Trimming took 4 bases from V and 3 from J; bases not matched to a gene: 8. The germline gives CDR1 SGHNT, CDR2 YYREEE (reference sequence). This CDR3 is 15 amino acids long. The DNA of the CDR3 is TGTGCCAGCAGCGGAAAAGCGGGAGGAAGCTACGAGCAGTACTTC. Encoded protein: CASSGKAGGSYEQYF. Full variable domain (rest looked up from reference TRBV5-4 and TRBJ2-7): ETGVTQSPTHLIKTRGQQVTLRCSSQSGHNTVSWYQQALGQGPQFIFQYYREEENGRGNFPPRFSGLQFPNYSSELNVNALELDDSALYLCASSGKAGGSYEQYFGPGTRLTVT.

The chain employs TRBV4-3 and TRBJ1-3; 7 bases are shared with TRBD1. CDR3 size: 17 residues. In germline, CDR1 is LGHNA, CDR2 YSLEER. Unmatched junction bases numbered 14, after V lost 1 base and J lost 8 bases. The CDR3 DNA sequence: TGCGCCAGCAGCCAAGTCGTCTTCGACAGGGTGGGGGACACCATATATTTT. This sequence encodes CASSQVVFDRVGDTIYF.

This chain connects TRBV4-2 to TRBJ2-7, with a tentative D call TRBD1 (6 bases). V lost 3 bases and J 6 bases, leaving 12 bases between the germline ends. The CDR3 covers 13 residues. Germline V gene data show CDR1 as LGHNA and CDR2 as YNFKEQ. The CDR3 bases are TGTGCCAGCAGCCAGGGACAATTGGGCGAGCAGTACTTC. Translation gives CASSQGQLGEQYF.